These 27 T cell receptor beta chains share one sample of origin, sequenced in a study of T-cell memory formation after mild COVID-19. TCRdb reprocessed the 5' RACE reads via MiXCR and lists one record per CDR3 protein. The table records about 84,000 distinct CDR3 sequences, about 15% of them present only once. Material: PBMCs or a T cell subset sorted from them (not recorded which). The receptors derive from an adult woman who had mild COVID-19 (a few samples of this study predate the infection). Cell type and time point are not known.

This clonotype was detected only a few times. The chain couples TRBV12-3 or TRBV12-4 to TRBJ1-1, with no clear D. V lost 2 bases, J lost 0 bases, and 7 bases lay in between. The CDR3 runs 14 residues. Written as DNA, the CDR3 is TGTGCCAGCAGTTTATACGCGATGAACACTGAAGCTTTCTTT. This sequence encodes CASSLYAMNTEAFF.

This clonotype was detected only a few times. This rearrangement joins TRBV7-6 to TRBJ2-3; D remains unclear. V lost 5 bases and J 3 bases, leaving 9 bases between the germline ends. Germline V lookup: CDR1 SGHVS, CDR2 FNYEAQ. The CDR3 spans 13 residues. CDR3 DNA: TGTGCCAGCAGCCACGTCGAGACAGATACGCAGTATTTT. Translated, it gives CASSHVETDTQYF. Looking up the rest from reference TRBV7-6 and TRBJ2-3 gives the full variable domain: GAGVSQSPRYKVTKRGQDVALRCDPISGHVSLYWYRQALGQGPEFLTYFNYEAQQDKSGLPNDRFSAERPEGSISTLTIQRTEQRDSAMYRCASSHVETDTQYFGPGTRLTVL.

This clonotype was detected only a few times. The gene calls are TRBV12-3 or TRBV12-4 and TRBJ2-5, with no clear D. The CDR3 consists of 13 residues. With 5 bases removed from V and 3 bases from J, the gap between germline ends came to 10 bases. The CDR3 DNA sequence: TGTGCCAGCAGTCTACCTAGTGAAGAGACCCAGTACTTC. It yields the protein CASSLPSEETQYF.

The sample holds a few counts of this clonotype. The J gene is TRBJ2-3, the V gene TRBV12-3 or TRBV12-4, with D possibly being TRBD2 (6 bases). V lost 7 bases and J 4 bases, leaving 18 bases between the germline ends. The CDR3 sequence is 15 residues long. The CDR3 region has the DNA TGTGCCAGCACCCCGGGGGTTGGCTCCGCAGATACGCAGTATTTT. It yields the protein CASTPGVGSADTQYF.

The CDR3 bases are TGCGCCAGCAGCCAAGTCTCCGGAGATACGCAGTATTTT. Protein sequence: CASSQVSGDTQYF. The gene calls are TRBV4-3 and TRBJ2-3; D is unclear. This CDR3 region has 13 residues. Trimming shortened V by 1 base and J by 5 bases, and 7 bases separated the two germline ends. Germline loops: CDR1 LGHNA, CDR2 YSLEER.

The chain has TRBV9 and TRBJ2-5; 10 nucleotides match TRBD2. The germline V gene encodes CDR1 SGDLS and CDR2 YYNGEE. V shed 2 bases, J shed 5 bases, and the junction held 6 bases outside the gene matches. The CDR3 extends over 15 amino acids. CDR3 residues: CASSVGLADGETQYF. CDR3 DNA sequence: TGTGCCAGCAGCGTCGGACTAGCGGACGGGGAGACCCAGTACTTC.

This clonotype was observed a few times. The gene calls are TRBV12-3 or TRBV12-4 and TRBJ2-7, with 9 bases matching TRBD1. V was clipped by 6 bases and J by 6 bases; unmatched bases: 6. This CDR3 region has 13 residues. CDR3 nucleotide sequence: TGTGCCAGCAGCTGGGACAGGGAAGGCGAGCAGTACTTC. Its protein is CASSWDREGEQYF.

This clonotype was detected only a few times. The chain is built from TRBV9 and TRBJ2-5, with D perhaps matching TRBD2 (7 bases). V was trimmed by 0 bases and J by 5 bases, leaving 14 bases between them. Germline V gene data show CDR1 as SGDLS and CDR2 as YYNGEE. This CDR3 region has 15 residues. CDR3 nucleotide sequence: TGTGCCAGCAGCGTAGCTTATGGGAGGGGGGAGACCCAGTACTTC. It codes for CASSVAYGRGETQYF.

CDR3 sequence (DNA): TGTGCCAGCAGCTGGACAGGGTCCTATGGCTACACCTTC. It encodes CASSWTGSYGYTF. The chain joins TRBV7-8 to TRBJ1-2, with 8 bases fitting TRBD1. From germline, CDR1 is SGHVS and CDR2 FQNEAQ. CDR3 size: 13 residues. The V segment lost 4 bases and the J segment 4 bases; nucleotides outside the gene matches: 2. Together with reference TRBV7-8 and TRBJ1-2, the CDR3 gives the full variable domain: GAGVSQSPRYKVAKRGQDVALRCDPISGHVSLFWYQQALGQGPEFLTYFQNEAQLDKSGLPSDRFFAERPEGSVSTLKIQRTQQEDSAVYLCASSWTGSYGYTFGSGTRLTVV.

This clonotype has a count of ten or more. The chain couples TRBV5-1 to TRBJ1-1; D may be TRBD1 (6 bases). This CDR3 is built from 15 residues. V was pared by 0 bases and J by 5 bases, with 14 bases between. Germline lookup yields CDR1 SGHRS and CDR2 YFSETQ. CDR3 nucleotides: TGCGCCAGCAGCTTGGCAGGGGCGCAAGGGACTGAAGCTTTCTTT. Protein: CASSLAGAQGTEAFF. Using reference TRBV5-1 and TRBJ1-1 for the parts outside the CDR3, the full variable domain is KAGVTQTPRYLIKTRGQQVTLSCSPISGHRSVSWYQQTPGQGLQFLFEYFSETQRNKGNFPGRFSGRQFSNSRSEMNVSTLELGDSALYLCASSLAGAQGTEAFFGQGTRLTVV.

This clonotype was seen more than once but under ten times. V gene TRBV6-5 combines with J gene TRBJ2-1, with D possibly matching TRBD1 (7 bases). V gave up 0 bases and J gave up 8 bases, with 14 bases separating them. Germline V gives CDR1 MNHEY, CDR2 SVGAGI. The CDR3 runs 15 residues. The CDR3 loop reads CASSYSQGGRDEQFF. The CDR3 coding sequence is TGTGCCAGCAGTTACTCGCAGGGGGGTAGGGATGAGCAGTTCTTC.

This clonotype has a handful of counts. The chain carries TRBV4-1 and TRBJ1-1; 8 bases agree with TRBD1. The ends lost 0 bases at V and 4 bases at J; junction bases unmatched: 4. CDR3 length equals 15 residues. Per germline, CDR1 MGHRA and CDR2 YSYEKL. The chain's CDR3 is CASSQDTGGGTEAFF. In DNA, the CDR3 is TGCGCCAGCAGCCAAGATACAGGGGGTGGCACTGAAGCTTTCTTT.

This clonotype was picked up many times. V and J are TRBV4-3 and TRBJ2-7; TRBD1 aligns across 11 bases. The length of the CDR3 is 16 residues. Germline CDR1 is LGHNA and CDR2 is YSLEER. V gave up 0 bases and J gave up 6 bases; unmatched junction bases: 7. The CDR3 coding sequence is TGCGCCAGCAGCCAAGATTTGGGGACAGGGGGAACCGAGCAGTACTTC. It is translated as CASSQDLGTGGTEQYF.

The rearrangement uses TRBV2 and TRBJ2-7; 9 nucleotides line up with TRBD1. Germline V gene data show CDR1 as SNHLY and CDR2 as FYNNEI. With 5 bases clipped from V and 7 bases from J, the junction kept 12 bases outside the gene matches. The CDR3 is 15 residues long. The DNA for the CDR3 is TGTGCCAGCAGTTTTCCGGGACAGGGCTCCGGGGAGCAGTACTTC. Translation gives CASSFPGQGSGEQYF.

This chain joins TRBV5-6 and TRBJ1-5; TRBD1 agrees at 9 bases. Germline-derived CDR1 and CDR2 are SGHDT and YYEEEE. V shed 1 base and J 7 bases; nucleotides not matched to a gene: 9. The CDR3 spans 16 residues. CDR3 sequence: CASSLSPTGGGQPQHF. DNA for the CDR3: TGTGCCAGCAGCTTGTCTCCGACAGGGGGAGGACAGCCCCAGCATTTT.

This clonotype appeared once. J is TRBJ1-1 and V is TRBV12-3 or TRBV12-4; D is ambiguous. The CDR3 is 14 residues long. Trimming stripped 6 bases from V and 1 base from J, with 12 bases between. CDR3 sequence reads: CASSPLLQNTEAFF. The CDR3 coding sequence is TGTGCCAGCAGCCCCCTTTTACAGAACACTGAAGCTTTCTTT.

The genes are TRBV30 and TRBJ2-7, with 7 positions matching TRBD1. V lost 7 bases to trimming and J lost 0 bases; unmatched junction nucleotides: 6. The CDR3 consists of 13 residues. CDR1 and CDR2 (germline): GTSNPN, SVGIG (reference sequence). CDR3 sequence: CAYTTGSSYEQYF. The DNA of the CDR3 is TGTGCCTACACGACAGGGAGCTCCTACGAGCAGTACTTC.

This clonotype was seen more than once but under ten times. The chain employs TRBV6-5 and TRBJ2-3; 7 bases fit TRBD1. CDR3 size: 14 residues. The V gene's germline CDR1 is MNHEY and CDR2 SVGAGI. J lost 5 bases, V lost 4 bases, and 6 bases had no gene match. The CDR3 sequence: CASSLRGPEDTQYF. CDR3 coding DNA: TGTGCCAGCAGTTTAAGGGGGCCGGAAGATACGCAGTATTTT.

This clonotype was detected ten times or more. The rearrangement uses TRBV5-1 and TRBJ2-7; D is unclear. The V end lost 4 bases, the J end lost 0 bases, and 8 bases lay between the germline ends. The CDR3 is 13 amino acids. Germline V gives CDR1 SGHRS, CDR2 YFSETQ. The CDR3 is CASSRTSSYEQYF. In DNA form, the CDR3 reads TGCGCCAGCAGCAGAACGAGCTCCTACGAGCAGTACTTC.

This clonotype has a handful of counts. The gene calls are TRBV20-1 and TRBJ2-7; 11 bases map to TRBD2. The CDR3 is 16 amino acids. Germline V CDR1 and CDR2: DFQATT, SNEGSKA (reference sequence). Trimming at V came to 0 bases and at J to 2 bases, leaving 6 bases not matched to a gene. The CDR3 is CSARDRGLAAAYEQYF. In DNA form, the CDR3 reads TGCAGTGCTAGAGACCGGGGACTAGCGGCGGCCTACGAGCAGTACTTC.

This clonotype has a handful of counts. V gene TRBV4-1 combines with J gene TRBJ1-1, with D hard to call. The germline V and J ends were trimmed by 4 bases and 3 bases, with 12 bases remaining between them. The germline V gene encodes CDR1 MGHRA and CDR2 YSYEKL. The CDR3 is 14 amino acids. CDR3 in amino acids: CASSPLDGHTEAFF. In DNA form, the CDR3 reads TGCGCCAGCAGCCCTCTTGACGGGCACACTGAAGCTTTCTTT.

This clonotype was seen repeatedly, ten times or more. The chain carries TRBV4-1 and TRBJ2-7, with TRBD2 matching over 7 bases. The CDR3 covers 17 residues. Germline loops: CDR1 MGHRA, CDR2 YSYEKL. The V and J ends lost 1 base and 0 bases, in that order; junction bases with no gene match: 9. The CDR3 protein is CASSQVSMGGSSYEQYF. CDR3 bases: TGCGCCAGCAGCCAAGTATCTATGGGCGGGAGCTCCTACGAGCAGTACTTC.

The chain has TRBV7-9 and TRBJ1-1; no definite D call. V was pared by 1 base and J by 8 bases, with 14 bases between. This CDR3 contains 14 residues. Per germline, CDR1 SEHNR and CDR2 FQNEAQ (reference sequence). DNA for the CDR3: TGTGCCAGCAGCTTAGTAACGAGTCCTGCCGAAGCTTTCTTT. This gives the protein CASSLVTSPAEAFF.

V and J are TRBV7-2 and TRBJ2-7; 7 nucleotides match TRBD1. Germline V CDR1 and CDR2: SGHTA, FQGNSA. The V and J ends lost 4 bases and 0 bases, in that order; junction bases with no gene match: 9. The CDR3 length is 16 residues. CDR3 nucleotide sequence: TGTGCCAGCAGCTGGCCGGGACAGACCATCTCCTACGAGCAGTACTTC. It translates to CASSWPGQTISYEQYF.

There are a few counts of this clonotype. The chain combines TRBV3-1 with TRBJ2-6; 11 nucleotides line up with TRBD1. This CDR3 is built from 16 residues. Trimming at V came to 3 bases and at J to 4 bases, leaving 2 bases not matched to a gene. CDR1 and CDR2 from the germline V gene are LGHDT and YNNKEL (reference sequence). DNA for the CDR3: TGTGCCAGCAGCCACGGACAGGGGGCCGGGGCCAACGTCCTGACTTTC. It yields the protein CASSHGQGAGANVLTF.

This clonotype was detected many times. This sequence joins TRBV7-2 and TRBJ2-7; 7 positions agree with TRBD2. J gave up 3 bases and V 5 bases, and 7 bases lay outside the gene matches. The CDR3 has 14 amino acids. Germline loops: CDR1 SGHTA, CDR2 FQGNSA. The CDR3 loop reads CASSPTGGYYEQYF. DNA of the CDR3: TGTGCCAGCAGCCCCACGGGGGGTTACTACGAGCAGTACTTC.

V and J are TRBV7-9 and TRBJ2-1; 11 bases are a match to TRBD2. There are 15 residues in the CDR3. The V and J ends lost 8 bases and 5 bases, in that order; junction bases with no gene match: 8. Germline V gene lookup returns CDR1 SEHNR and CDR2 FQNEAQ (reference sequence). This CDR3 reads CASGTGTSGNNEQFF. In DNA form, the CDR3 reads TGTGCCAGCGGTACCGGGACTAGCGGTAACAATGAGCAGTTCTTC. Variable domain in full (rest from reference TRBV7-9 and TRBJ2-1): DTGVSQNPRHKITKRGQNVTFRCDPISEHNRLYWYRQTLGQGPEFLTYFQNEAQLEKSRLLSDRFSAERPKGSFSTLEIQRTEQGDSAMYLCASGTGTSGNNEQFFGPGTRLTVL.